This T cell receptor (beta chain) is from a study of PD-1 blockade in classical Hodgkin lymphoma. Produced via immunoSEQ multiplex PCR; TCRdb's table is partial and in-frame only. The table lists approximately 43,000 clones, roughly 86% of them singletons. Every patient relapsed after autologous stem cell transplantation, and brentuximab vedotin exposure varied. Germline V CDR1 and CDR2: SNHLY, FYNNEI. With 6 bases removed from V and 0 bases from J, the gap between germline ends came to 10 bases. This CDR3 comprises 14 residues. Here the sequenced sample was peripheral blood mononuclear cells (PBMCs), taken before the second cycle of nivolumab. The sequence was obtained from a human donor with classical Hodgkin lymphoma. The chain joins TRBV2 to TRBJ2-3; D is perhaps TRBD2 (6 bases). Here the CDR3 reads CASRVGTSTDTQYF. CDR3 nucleotides: TGTGCCAGCAGGGTAGGGACTAGCACAGATACGCAGTATTTT.